The clone carrying this T cell receptor (beta chain) was observed a single time. The germline gene is not matched at one end of the junction; a read error may be the cause. This entry is derived from a study of blood T cell repertoires in COVID-19. Study summary: T cells, B-cell-depleted T cells, or PBMCs supplied cDNA or gDNA.

Measured with immunoSEQ multiplex PCR; TCRdb has only the in-frame clones, and not every one. Altogether approximately 58,000 clones are present, approximately 75% being singletons, with the ten largest covering roughly 30%. Germline loops: CDR1 SGHVS, CDR2 FQNEAQ. This CDR3 is 17 amino acids long. The TCR comes from a man in his fifties or sixties with COVID-19, enrolled during active disease. Sample: peripheral blood. The rearrangement links TRBV7-8 to TRBJ2-1, with 11 bases identical to TRBD2. The CDR3 DNA follows: TGTGCCAGCAGCCTAGCGGGCTTGCCTAGCGGGAGGAATGAGCAGTTCTTC. Translation gives CASSLAGLPSGRNEQFF.